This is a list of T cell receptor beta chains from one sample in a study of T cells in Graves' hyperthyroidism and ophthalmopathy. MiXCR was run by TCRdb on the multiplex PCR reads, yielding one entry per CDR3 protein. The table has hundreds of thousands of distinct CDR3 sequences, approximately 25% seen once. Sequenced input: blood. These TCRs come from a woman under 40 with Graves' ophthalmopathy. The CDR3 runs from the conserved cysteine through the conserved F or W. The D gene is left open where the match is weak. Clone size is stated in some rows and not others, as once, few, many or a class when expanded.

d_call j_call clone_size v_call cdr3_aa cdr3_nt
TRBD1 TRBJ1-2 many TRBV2 CASSGDRFNYGYTF TGTGCCAGCAGTGGGGACAGGTTTAACTATGGCTACACCTTC
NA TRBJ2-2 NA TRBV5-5 CASSSRGTDTGELFF TGTGCCAGCAGCTCCCGGGGCACGGACACCGGGGAGCTGTTTTTT
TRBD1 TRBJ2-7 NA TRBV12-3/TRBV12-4 CAGSNRDREQEQYF TGTGCCGGCAGCAACCGGGACAGGGAACAAGAGCAGTACTTC
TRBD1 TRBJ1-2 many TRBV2 CASSGGQGSHGYTF TGTGCCAGCAGTGGGGGACAGGGAAGTCATGGCTACACCTTC
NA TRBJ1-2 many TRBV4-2 CASSQEGGYTF TGTGCCAGCAGCCAAGAAGGTGGCTACACCTTC
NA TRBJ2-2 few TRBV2 CASSNRDSGTGTGELFF TGTGCCAGCAGCAACCGGGACAGCGGGACGGGCACCGGGGAGCTGTTTTTT
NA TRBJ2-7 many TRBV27 CASSLSSPSSYEQYF TGTGCCAGCAGTTTATCGTCGCCGAGCTCCTACGAGCAGTACTTC
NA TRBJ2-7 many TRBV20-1 CSARPDKDEQYF TGCAGTGCTAGACCTGACAAGGACGAGCAGTACTTC
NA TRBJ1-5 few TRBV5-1 CASSFLGNQPQRF TGCGCCAGCAGCTTTCTAGGCAATCAGCCCCAGCGTTTT
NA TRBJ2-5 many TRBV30 CAWSLGQGQETQYF TGTGCCTGGAGTTTGGGGCAGGGCCAAGAGACCCAGTACTTC
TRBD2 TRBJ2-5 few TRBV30 CAWRPAGGGETQYF TGTGCCTGGAGGCCAGCGGGGGGCGGGGAGACCCAGTACTTC
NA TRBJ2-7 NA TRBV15 CATSRDMSSYEQYF TGTGCCACCAGCAGAGATATGAGCTCCTACGAGCAGTACTTC
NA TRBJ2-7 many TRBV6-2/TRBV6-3 CASSYSIQGSEQYF TGTGCCAGCAGTTACTCGATCCAGGGTAGCGAGCAGTACTTC
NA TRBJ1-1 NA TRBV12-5 CASGLYPETEAFF TGTGCTAGTGGTTTATATCCCGAGACAGAAGCTTTCTTT
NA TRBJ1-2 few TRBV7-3 CASSERGDYGYTF TGTGCCAGCAGCGAACGGGGGGACTATGGCTACACCTTC
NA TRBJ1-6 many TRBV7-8 CASSLVDGHSPLHF TGTGCCAGCAGCTTAGTTGACGGTCATTCACCCCTCCACTTT
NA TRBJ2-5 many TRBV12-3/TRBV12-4 CASSGRENPETQYF TGTGCCAGCAGTGGACGGGAGAACCCAGAGACCCAGTACTTC
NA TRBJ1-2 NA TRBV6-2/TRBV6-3 CASSSLPGLYGYTF TGTGCCAGCAGTTCTCTACCAGGGCTCTATGGCTACACCTTC
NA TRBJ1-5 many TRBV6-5 CASSYGAGNQPQHF TGTGCCAGCAGTTACGGGGCAGGGAATCAGCCCCAGCATTTT
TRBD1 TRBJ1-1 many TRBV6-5 CASTGTGVLWTEAFF TGTGCCAGCACGGGGACAGGGGTCCTATGGACTGAAGCTTTCTTT
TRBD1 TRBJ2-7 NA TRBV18 CASSRTGQVEEQYF TGTGCCAGCTCGCGGACAGGGCAGGTGGAAGAGCAGTACTTC
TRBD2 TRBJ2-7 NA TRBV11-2 CASSHPLYSGGTTYEQYF TGTGCCAGCAGCCATCCACTATATAGCGGGGGAACGACCTACGAGCAGTACTTC